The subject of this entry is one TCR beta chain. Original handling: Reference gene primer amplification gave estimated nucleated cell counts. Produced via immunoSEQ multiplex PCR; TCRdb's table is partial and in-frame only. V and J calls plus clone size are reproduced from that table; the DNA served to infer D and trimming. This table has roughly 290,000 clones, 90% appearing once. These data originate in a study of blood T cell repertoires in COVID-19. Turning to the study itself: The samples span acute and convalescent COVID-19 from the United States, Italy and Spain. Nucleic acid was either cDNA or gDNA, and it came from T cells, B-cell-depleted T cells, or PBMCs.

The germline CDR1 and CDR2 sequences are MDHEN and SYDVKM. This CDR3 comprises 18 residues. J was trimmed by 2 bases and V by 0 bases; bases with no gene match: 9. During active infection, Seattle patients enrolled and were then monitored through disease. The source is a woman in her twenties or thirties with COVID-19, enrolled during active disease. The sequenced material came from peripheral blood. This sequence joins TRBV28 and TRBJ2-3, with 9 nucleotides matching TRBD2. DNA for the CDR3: TGTGCCAGCAGTTTATGGAAGGGTCTAGCGGGAAACACAGATACGCAGTATTTT. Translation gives CASSLWKGLAGNTDTQYF.